The clone carrying this T cell receptor (beta chain) appeared many times. Antigen specificity is unknown. Regarding time point: persistent/refractory GD, antithyroid drugs over 5 years with positive TRAb. Isolated PBMC RNA provided the starting material for the TCR library. Graves' disease diagnosis was established per American Thyroid Association guidelines. This sample is drawn from a study of regulatory T cells in long-lasting Graves disease. Findings and caveats of the study: Sample size, which was small, may have reduced accuracy.

Arm-PCR with iRepertoire HTBI primers amplified the CDR3 regions for these TCR beta libraries. MiXCR, run by TCRdb on the multiplex PCR reads, gives a single entry per CDR3 protein. The table lists 600,000 to 850,000 distinct CDR3 sequences, 30% of them singletons. Sample: peripheral blood mononuclear cells (PBMCs), taken when the disease was refractory, from a patient treated with antithyroid drugs. This sequence was found in a female donor with Graves disease.

This CDR3 is CAWSGGNEGGYTF. CDR3 nucleotide sequence: TGTGCCTGGAGCGGTGGGAATGAAGGTGGCTACACCTTC. The chain combines TRBV30 with TRBJ1-2; the D is unclear. The germline V and J ends were trimmed by 3 bases and 7 bases, with 15 bases remaining between them. Germline V lookup: CDR1 GTSNPN, CDR2 SVGIG (reference sequence). This CDR3 region has 13 residues. The whole variable domain, remainder taken from reference TRBV30 and TRBJ1-2, is SQTIHQWPATLVQPVGSPLSLECTVEGTSNPNLYWYRQAAGRGLQLLFYSVGIGQISSEVPQNLSASRPQDRQFILSSKKLLLSDSGFYLCAWSGGNEGGYTFGSGTRLTVV.